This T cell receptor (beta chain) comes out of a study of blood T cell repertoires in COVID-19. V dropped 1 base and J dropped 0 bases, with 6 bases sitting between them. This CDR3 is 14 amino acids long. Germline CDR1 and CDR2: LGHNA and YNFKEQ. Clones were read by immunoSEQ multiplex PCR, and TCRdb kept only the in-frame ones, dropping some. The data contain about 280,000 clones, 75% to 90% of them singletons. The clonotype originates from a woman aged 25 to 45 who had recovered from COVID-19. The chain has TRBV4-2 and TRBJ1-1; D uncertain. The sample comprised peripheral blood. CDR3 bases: TGTGCCAGCAGCCAAGGGAGCCTGAACACTGAAGCTTTCTTT. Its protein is CASSQGSLNTEAFF.